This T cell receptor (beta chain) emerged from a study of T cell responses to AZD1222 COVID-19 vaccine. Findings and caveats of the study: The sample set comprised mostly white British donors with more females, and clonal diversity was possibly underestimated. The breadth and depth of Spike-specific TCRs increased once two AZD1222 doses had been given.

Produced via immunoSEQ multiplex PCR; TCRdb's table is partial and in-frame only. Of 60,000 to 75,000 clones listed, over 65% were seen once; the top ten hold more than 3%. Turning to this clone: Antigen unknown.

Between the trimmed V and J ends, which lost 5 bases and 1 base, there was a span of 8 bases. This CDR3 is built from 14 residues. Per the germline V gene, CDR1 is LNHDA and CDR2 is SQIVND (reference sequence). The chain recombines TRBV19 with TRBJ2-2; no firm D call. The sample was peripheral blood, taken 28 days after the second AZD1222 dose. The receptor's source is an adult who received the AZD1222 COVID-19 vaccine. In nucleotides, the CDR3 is TGTGCCAGTAGTGCCAGACAGAACACCGGGGAGCTGTTTTTT. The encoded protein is CASSARQNTGELFF.